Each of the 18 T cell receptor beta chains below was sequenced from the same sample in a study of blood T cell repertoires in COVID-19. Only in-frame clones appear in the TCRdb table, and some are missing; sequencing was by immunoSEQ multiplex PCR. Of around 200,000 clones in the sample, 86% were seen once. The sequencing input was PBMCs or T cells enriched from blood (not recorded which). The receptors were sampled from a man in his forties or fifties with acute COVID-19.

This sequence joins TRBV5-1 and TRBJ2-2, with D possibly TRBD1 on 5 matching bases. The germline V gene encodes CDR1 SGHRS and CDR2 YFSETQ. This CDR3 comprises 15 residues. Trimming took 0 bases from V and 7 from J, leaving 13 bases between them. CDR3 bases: TGCGCCAGCAGCTTGGGTAGACAGTTCGGCGGGGAGCTGTTTTTT. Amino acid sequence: CASSLGRQFGGELFF. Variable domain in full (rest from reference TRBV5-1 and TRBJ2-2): KAGVTQTPRYLIKTRGQQVTLSCSPISGHRSVSWYQQTPGQGLQFLFEYFSETQRNKGNFPGRFSGRQFSNSRSEMNVSTLELGDSALYLCASSLGRQFGGELFFGEGSRLTVL.

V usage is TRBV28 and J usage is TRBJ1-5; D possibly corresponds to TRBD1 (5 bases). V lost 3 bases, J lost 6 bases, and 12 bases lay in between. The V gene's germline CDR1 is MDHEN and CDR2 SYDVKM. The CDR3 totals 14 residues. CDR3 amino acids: CASSFAQGSQPQHF. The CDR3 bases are TGTGCCAGCAGTTTTGCGCAGGGAAGTCAGCCCCAGCATTTT. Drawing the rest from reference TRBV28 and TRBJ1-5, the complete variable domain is DVKVTQSSRYLVKRTGEKVFLECVQDMDHENMFWYRQDPGLGLRLIYFSYDVKMKEKGDIPEGYSVSREKKERFSLILESASTNQTSMYLCASSFAQGSQPQHFGDGTRLSIL.

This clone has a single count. The CDR3 nucleotides read TGCAGCGTTCGCGGGCTAGCGAGCTTGTACAATGAGCAGTTCTTC. Amino acid sequence: CSVRGLASLYNEQFF. The rearrangement uses TRBV29-1 and TRBJ2-1, with a tentative D call TRBD2 (6 bases). From germline, CDR1 is SQVTM and CDR2 ANQGSEA. This CDR3 region has 15 residues. Trimming shortened V by 5 bases and J by 4 bases, and 18 bases separated the two germline ends.

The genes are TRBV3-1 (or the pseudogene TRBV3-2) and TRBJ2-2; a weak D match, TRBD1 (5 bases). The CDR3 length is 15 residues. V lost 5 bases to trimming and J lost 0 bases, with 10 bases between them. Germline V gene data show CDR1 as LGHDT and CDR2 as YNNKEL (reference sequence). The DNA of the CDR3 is TGTGCCAGCAGCGAAAGGGGCGCGAACACCGGGGAGCTGTTTTTT. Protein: CASSERGANTGELFF.

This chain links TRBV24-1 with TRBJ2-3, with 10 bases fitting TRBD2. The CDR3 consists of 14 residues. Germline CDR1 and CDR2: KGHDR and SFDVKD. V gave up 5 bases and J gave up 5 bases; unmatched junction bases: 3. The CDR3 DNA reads TGTGCCACCAGTGCGGGACTAGCGATAGATACGCAGTATTTT. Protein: CATSAGLAIDTQYF.

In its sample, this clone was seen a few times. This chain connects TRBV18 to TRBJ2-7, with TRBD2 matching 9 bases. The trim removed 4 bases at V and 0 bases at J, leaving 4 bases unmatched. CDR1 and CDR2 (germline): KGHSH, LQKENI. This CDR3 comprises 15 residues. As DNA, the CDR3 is TGTGCCAGCTCACGAACTAGCGGGCACTCCTACGAGCAGTACTTC. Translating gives CASSRTSGHSYEQYF.

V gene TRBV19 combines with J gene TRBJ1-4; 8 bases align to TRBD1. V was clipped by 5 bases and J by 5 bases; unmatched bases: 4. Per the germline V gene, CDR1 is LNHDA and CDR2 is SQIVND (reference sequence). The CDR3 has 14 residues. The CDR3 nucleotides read TGTGCCAGTAGTCCGGGACAGGCGAATGAAAAACTGTTTTTT. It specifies CASSPGQANEKLFF.

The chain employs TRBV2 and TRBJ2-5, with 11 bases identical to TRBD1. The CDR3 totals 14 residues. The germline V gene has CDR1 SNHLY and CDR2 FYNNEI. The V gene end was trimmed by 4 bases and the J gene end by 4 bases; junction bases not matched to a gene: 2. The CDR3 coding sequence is TGTGCCAGCAGTGTTGGGACAGGGGGAGAGACCCAGTACTTC. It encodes CASSVGTGGETQYF. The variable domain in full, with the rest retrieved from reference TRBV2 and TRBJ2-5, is EPEVTQTPSHQVTQMGQEVILRCVPISNHLYFYWYRQILGQKVEFLVSFYNNEISEKSEIFDDQFSVERPDGSNFTLKIRSTKLEDSAMYFCASSVGTGGETQYFGPGTRLLVL.

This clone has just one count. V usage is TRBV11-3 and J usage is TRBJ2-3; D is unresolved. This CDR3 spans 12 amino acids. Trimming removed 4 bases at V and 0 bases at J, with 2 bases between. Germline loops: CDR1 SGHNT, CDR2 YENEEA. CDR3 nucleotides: TGTGCCAGCAGCTCTAGCACAGATACGCAGTATTTT. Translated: CASSSSTDTQYF.

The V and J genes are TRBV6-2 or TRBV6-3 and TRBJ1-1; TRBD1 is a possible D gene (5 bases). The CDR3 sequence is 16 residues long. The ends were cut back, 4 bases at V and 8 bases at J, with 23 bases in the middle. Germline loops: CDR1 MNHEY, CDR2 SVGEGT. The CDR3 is CASSFGEAGRSREAFF. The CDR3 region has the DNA TGTGCCAGCAGTTTTGGGGAGGCGGGACGCAGTAGAGAAGCTTTCTTT.

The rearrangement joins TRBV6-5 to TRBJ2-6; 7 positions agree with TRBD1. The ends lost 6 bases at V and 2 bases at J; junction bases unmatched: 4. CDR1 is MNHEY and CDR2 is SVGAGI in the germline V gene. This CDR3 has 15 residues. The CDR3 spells CASRGDRAGANVLTF. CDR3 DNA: TGTGCCAGCAGGGGAGACAGGGCTGGGGCCAACGTCCTGACTTTC.

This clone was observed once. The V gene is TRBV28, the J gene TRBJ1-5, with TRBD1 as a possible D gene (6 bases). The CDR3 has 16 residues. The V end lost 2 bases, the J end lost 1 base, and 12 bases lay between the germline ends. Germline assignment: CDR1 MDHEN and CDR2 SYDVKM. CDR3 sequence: CASSLGSQGSNQPQHF. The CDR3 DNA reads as TGTGCCAGCAGTTTAGGGTCTCAGGGGAGCAATCAGCCCCAGCATTTT. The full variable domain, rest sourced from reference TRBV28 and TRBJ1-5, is DVKVTQSSRYLVKRTGEKVFLECVQDMDHENMFWYRQDPGLGLRLIYFSYDVKMKEKGDIPEGYSVSREKKERFSLILESASTNQTSMYLCASSLGSQGSNQPQHFGDGTRLSIL.

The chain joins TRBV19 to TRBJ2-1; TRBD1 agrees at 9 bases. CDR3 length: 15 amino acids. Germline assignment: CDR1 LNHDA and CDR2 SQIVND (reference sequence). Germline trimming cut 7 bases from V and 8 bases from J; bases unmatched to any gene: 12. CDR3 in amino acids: CASIPGGTGSDEQFF. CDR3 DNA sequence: TGTGCCAGTATCCCTGGAGGGACAGGGAGTGATGAGCAGTTCTTC.

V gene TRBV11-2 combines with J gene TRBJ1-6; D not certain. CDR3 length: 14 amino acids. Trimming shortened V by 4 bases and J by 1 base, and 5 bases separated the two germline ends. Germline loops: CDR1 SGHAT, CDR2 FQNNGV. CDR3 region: CASSSTSYNSPLHF. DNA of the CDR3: TGTGCCAGCAGCTCCACTTCCTATAATTCACCCCTCCACTTT.

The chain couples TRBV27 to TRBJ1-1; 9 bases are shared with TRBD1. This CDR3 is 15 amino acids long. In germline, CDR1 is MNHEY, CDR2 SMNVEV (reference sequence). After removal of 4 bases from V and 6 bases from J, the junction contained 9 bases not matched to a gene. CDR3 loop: CASSSRSGTGSEAFF. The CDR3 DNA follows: TGTGCCAGCAGTTCCCGATCCGGGACAGGGTCTGAAGCTTTCTTT.

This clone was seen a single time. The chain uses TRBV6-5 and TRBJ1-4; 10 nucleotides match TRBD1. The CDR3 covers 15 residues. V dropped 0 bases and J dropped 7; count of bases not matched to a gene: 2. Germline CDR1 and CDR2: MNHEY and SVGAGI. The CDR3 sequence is CASSYSWDRGEKLFF. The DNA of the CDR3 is TGTGCCAGCAGTTACTCCTGGGACAGGGGTGAAAAACTGTTTTTT.

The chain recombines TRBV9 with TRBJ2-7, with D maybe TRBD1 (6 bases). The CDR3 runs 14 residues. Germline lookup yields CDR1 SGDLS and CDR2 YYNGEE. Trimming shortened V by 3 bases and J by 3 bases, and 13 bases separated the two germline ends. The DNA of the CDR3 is TGTGCCAGCAGCGCCCCGGGACATTTCTACGAGCAGTACTTC. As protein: CASSAPGHFYEQYF.

The CDR3 here is CASRGTSGAIGELFF. CDR3 coding DNA: TGTGCCAGTAGAGGGACTAGCGGGGCGATAGGGGAGCTGTTTTTT. The chain combines TRBV19 with TRBJ2-2, with TRBD2 matching 13 bases. CDR1 is LNHDA, CDR2 SQIVND, per germline (reference sequence). The CDR3 has 15 amino acids. The junction had 6 bases not matched to a gene; V was cut back by 6 bases and J by 8 bases.